This T cell receptor beta chain comes out of a study of radiation and T cells in renal cell carcinoma. Study-level findings and limits: Top tumor clonotypes rose in blood 2 weeks post-radiation, then contracted. No pretreatment tumor biopsies were available for baseline clonotypes.

The V end lost 4 bases, the J end lost 5 bases, and 14 bases lay between the germline ends. The CDR3 runs to 14 residues. Per germline, CDR1 SQVTM and CDR2 ANQGSEA. Only in-frame clones appear in the TCRdb table, and some are missing; sequencing was by immunoSEQ multiplex PCR. The sample yields 150,000 or so clones, around 89% seen once. A word on this clone: Antigen unknown.

The time point was: baseline pretreatment blood. Noted treatment: 15 Gy SBRT to primary tumor, nephrectomy 4 weeks later. Radiation-treated patients gave blood at baseline, week 2 and week 4. The tumor was a clear cell renal cell carcinoma. The sequence derives from a woman in her 70s with renal cell carcinoma. Sequencing was performed on blood, taken from a patient whose treatment included radiotherapy and nephrectomy. The chain is built from TRBV29-1 and TRBJ1-4; the D gene is possibly TRBD1 (5 bases). CDR3 coding DNA: TGCAGCGTTGTTTTATGGGGCCAAAATGAAAAACTGTTTTTT. Amino acid sequence: CSVVLWGQNEKLFF.